This T cell receptor (beta chain) was sequenced for a study of spatial heterogeneity in lung cancer (dated by TCRdb to between 2019 and 2020). A note on the overall study: Donors were some 67 patients with early-stage, untreated non-small cell lung cancer from the lung TRACERx cohort. Follow-up PBMC samples were sequenced whenever available, with a median time to follow-up of about 2 years after resection. Both alpha and beta chains were TCR-sequenced in samples taken at surgery, namely 220 tumor regions, under 80 matched nontumor lung samples and some 53 PBMC samples. In the raw uncorrected reads, each unique combination of TCR and UMI appeared more than ten times on average. Nonsynonymous mutation counts, determined by whole-exome sequencing of tumor tissue, were related to TCR repertoire features. Beta-chain transcripts were consistently detected in greater numbers than alpha-chain transcripts, which likely reflected higher beta-chain transcript abundance. In non-small cell lung cancer, the study made a quantitative comparison of TCR alpha and beta repertoires among multiple tumor regions, matched nontumor lung and blood. On the study overall, not on this receptor specifically: Only 14 patients were included in comparisons of baseline and follow-up blood repertoires. Ubiquitous expanded tumor TCRs showed up in blood more often at tumor resection than at routine follow-up. Confirming at a functional level the hypothesis that regional TCRs recognize regional mutations was considered to require additional single-cell paired TCR alpha and beta sequencing.

The sample's time point, from its label and the paper: blood at routine non-recurrence follow-up after resection. Without any cell sorting, TCR sequencing was performed on whole RNA extracted either from tumor and nontumor lung tissue or from cryopreserved PBMC samples. Only patients with enough RNA available from two or more tumor regions were chosen for TCR sequencing. Preparation of the library involved 5' RACE. Sequencing took place on a NextSeq 500. In the TCR library protocol, a unique molecular identifier was attached to each TCR cDNA molecule so that PCR and sequencing errors could be corrected. In the paper's pipeline: Decombinator tools were used for TCR identification, UMI-based error correction and CDR3 extraction. TCRs above a frequency of 2 per 1,000, corresponding to the top 1% of the tumor frequency distribution, were defined as expanded. Renyi diversity was calculated using the R vegan package after each repertoire was subsampled 100 times to 5,000 TCRs. CDR3 similarity networks were built from amino acid triplet string-kernel similarity, connecting CDR3s with pairwise similarity above 0.82. The public reads were reanalyzed by TCRdb: fastp trimming at Q25, MiXCR alignment, in-frame beta chains only. Every entry covers one CDR3 protein and lists the most common genes and DNA from its rows. The V and J calls reflect TCRdb's pipeline rather than the authors' work. This sample lists about 33,000 distinct CDR3 sequences; 8.5% to 12% were detected once. The ten most abundant clones make up approximately 30% of the sample.

This clonotype was counted ten times or more. It has no known antigen specificity. One base away there is no much larger clone; base qualities are not given. The sequence was obtained from a female donor with early-stage non-small cell lung cancer. Sequenced here: PBMCs, sampled at follow-up.

Here is the DNA: TGCGCCAGCAGCGGCGGACAGGGGTCCTACGAGCAGTACTTC. It translates to CASSGGQGSYEQYF. This sequence uses TRBV5-1 and TRBJ2-7; 9 central bases correspond to TRBD1. The CDR3 starts with the cysteine, ends with the phenylalanine, and has 14 residues. Only the CDR3 region is kept as DNA, spanning 42 bases read in frame from base 1. V is trimmed back by 4 bases and J by 1 base, and the junction contains 3 bases that no gene match accounts for. The germline V gene gives CDR1 as SGHRS and CDR2 as YFSETQ. With the rest looked up from the reference TRBV5-1 and TRBJ2-7 genes rather than sequenced, the full variable domain is KAGVTQTPRYLIKTRGQQVTLSCSPISGHRSVSWYQQTPGQGLQFLFEYFSETQRNKGNFPGRFSGRQFSNSRSEMNVSTLELGDSALYLCASSGGQGSYEQYFGPGTRLTVT.